This T cell receptor (beta chain) was sequenced in a study of OX40 agonist ivuxolimab in advanced cancers. This clone was detected a few times. Method: immunoSEQ multiplex PCR; TCRdb's copy keeps in-frame clones and lacks some. The sample comprises 35,000 to 45,000 clones, about 83% of which are singletons, and around 13% rests with the top ten. This receptor was identified in an adult with an advanced solid tumor such as melanoma, head and neck, liver or kidney cancer. Material: CD4+ or CD8+ T cells sorted from blood, obtained in a trial of the OX40 agonist ivuxolimab.

The CDR3 coding sequence is TGTGCCAGCAGCTTCTCATACACTAGCGCCTCTGAAATGAATGAGCAGTTCTTC. This sequence encodes CASSFSYTSASEMNEQFF. The J gene is TRBJ2-1, the V gene TRBV5-8; the match to TRBD2 covers 7 bases. This CDR3 comprises 18 residues. Germline CDR1 reads SGHTS; CDR2 reads YDEGEE. J gave up 7 bases and V 2 bases, and 18 bases lay outside the gene matches.